A selection of T cell receptor beta chains follows, all from one sample in a study of blood T cell repertoires in COVID-19. TCRdb keeps only in-frame clones here, not all; method: immunoSEQ multiplex PCR. The sample lists about 99,000 clones; 85% to 90% were seen once. Material for sequencing was peripheral blood. Receptor source: a man in his fifties with COVID-19, enrolled during active disease. Each CDR3 is given with its conserved first and last residue. Each record gives: V gene, CDR3 protein.

v_gene: TRBV4-1
CDR3aa: CASSQDPGAGANVLTF

v_gene: TRBV29-1
CDR3aa: CSVEISGGAETQYF

v_gene: TRBV7-8
CDR3aa: CASSRGQAYEQYF

v_gene: TRBV30
CDR3aa: CAWSPPGWSRRYTF

v_gene: TRBV7-8
CDR3aa: CASSLGTGASDTQYF

v_gene: TRBV19
CDR3aa: CASSTTVNTEAFF

v_gene: TRBV10-3
CDR3aa: CATGLDYTGELFF

v_gene: TRBV24-1
CDR3aa: CATSASENRGTDTQYF

v_gene: TRBV4-1
CDR3aa: CASSQGTGASYEQYF

v_gene: TRBV6-1
CDR3aa: CASATHAGGNQPQHF

v_gene: TRBV5-1
CDR3aa: CASSLDRGLYTEAFF

v_gene: TRBV2
CDR3aa: CASSGEHNEQFF

v_gene: TRBV19
CDR3aa: CASSPDRGNQPQHF

v_gene: TRBV3-1/TRBV3-2
CDR3aa: CASSQAENEQFF

v_gene: TRBV12-3/TRBV12-4
CDR3aa: CASSLGQTYGYTF

v_gene: TRBV11-2
CDR3aa: CASSLEAGAYNEQFF

v_gene: TRBV5-6
CDR3aa: CASSLGVVLINEQFF

v_gene: TRBV19
CDR3aa: CASSGSGQGEYEQYF

v_gene: TRBV4-3
CDR3aa: CASSQSGYEQYF

v_gene: TRBV28
CDR3aa: CASSPSGTAGEKLFF

v_gene: TRBV28
CDR3aa: CASSFPGSSYNEQFF

v_gene: TRBV6-5
CDR3aa: CASSYSKSSGNEQYF

v_gene: TRBV6-4
CDR3aa: CASSDRLAFHTDTQYF

v_gene: TRBV3-1/TRBV3-2
CDR3aa: CASSQLPGGSDGYTF

v_gene: TRBV6-2/TRBV6-3
CDR3aa: CASSYKTGQGNQPQHF

v_gene: TRBV6-5
CDR3aa: CASSLDRALYNEQFF

v_gene: TRBV5-4
CDR3aa: CASSLGQGGNEQYF

v_gene: TRBV20-1
CDR3aa: CSASLLAGGNEQFF

v_gene: TRBV30
CDR3aa: CAWSIAGKNIQYF

v_gene: TRBV25-1
CDR3aa: CASSELRSNQPQHF

v_gene: TRBV7-3
CDR3aa: CASSLGASPDTQYF

v_gene: TRBV6-1
CDR3aa: CASSDIVGSSTEAFF

v_gene: TRBV27
CDR3aa: CASSLEQGALAEAFF

v_gene: TRBV19
CDR3aa: CASSLGDTFQETQYF

v_gene: TRBV20-1
CDR3aa: CSASGRTRGWVGNSPLHF

v_gene: TRBV6-5
CDR3aa: CASSYGPNYGYTF

v_gene: TRBV12-3/TRBV12-4
CDR3aa: CASSLSGGQPQHF

v_gene: TRBV7-2
CDR3aa: CASSPLGGSNQPQHF

v_gene: TRBV10-3
CDR3aa: CAIRTSGGLDTQYF

v_gene: TRBV18
CDR3aa: CASSPPGGTEAFF

v_gene: TRBV18
CDR3aa: CASSRADSSGNTIYF

v_gene: TRBV24-1
CDR3aa: CATSDAQGSSYNEQFF

v_gene: TRBV24-1
CDR3aa: CATSDSSGGSYNEQFF

v_gene: TRBV11-2
CDR3aa: CASSLGTRINEQFF

v_gene: TRBV6-5
CDR3aa: CASSYSRTGPEAFF

v_gene: TRBV7-2
CDR3aa: CASSLVVREGYTF

v_gene: TRBV19
CDR3aa: CASSMHGNTEAFF

v_gene: TRBV30
CDR3aa: CARQQGGTEAFF

v_gene: TRBV6-5
CDR3aa: CASTEGTGPRYEQYF

v_gene: TRBV6-5
CDR3aa: CASRQGRGYTF

v_gene: TRBV2
CDR3aa: CASSVPRDRARRSTYEQYF

v_gene: TRBV19
CDR3aa: CASRRLGGQPQHF

v_gene: TRBV27
CDR3aa: CASPVHRGWVFYGYTF

v_gene: TRBV18
CDR3aa: CASGTGTDTGELFF

v_gene: TRBV29-1
CDR3aa: CSGRDGNTIYF

v_gene: TRBV7-7
CDR3aa: CASSQGAGGYNEQFF